This T cell receptor (beta chain) was recovered during a study of T cell clones after liver transplantation. This CDR3 has 18 amino acids. V lost 4 bases, J lost 4 bases, and 16 bases stayed unmatched. Profiling relied on immunoSEQ multiplex PCR, and the TCRdb table lists in-frame clones only, not all of them. The data show over 100,000 clones, more than 75% seen once. The genes are TRBV5-3 and TRBJ1-1, with 10 nucleotides matching TRBD1. TRBV5-3 counts as an open reading frame of uncertain function. This sample comprised CD4+ T cells from blood, obtained before liver transplant. The sequence derives from a human donor who received a liver transplant. The CDR3 DNA sequence: TGTGCCAGAAGCATTCCGGGACAGGGGATCGCTTTTAGCACTGAAGCTTTCTTT. Amino acid sequence: CARSIPGQGIAFSTEAFF.